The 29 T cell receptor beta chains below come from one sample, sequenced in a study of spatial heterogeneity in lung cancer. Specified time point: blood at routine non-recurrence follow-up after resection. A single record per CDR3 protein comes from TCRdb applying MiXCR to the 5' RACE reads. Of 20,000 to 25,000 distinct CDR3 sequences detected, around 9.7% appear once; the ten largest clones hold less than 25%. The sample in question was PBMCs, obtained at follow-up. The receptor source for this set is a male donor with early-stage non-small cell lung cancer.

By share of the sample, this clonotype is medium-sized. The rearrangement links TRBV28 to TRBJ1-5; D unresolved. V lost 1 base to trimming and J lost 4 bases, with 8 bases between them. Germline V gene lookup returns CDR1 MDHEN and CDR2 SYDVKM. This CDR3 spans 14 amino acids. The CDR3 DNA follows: TGTGCCAGCAGTTTATACGCCTTGAATCAGCCCCAGCATTTT. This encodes CASSLYALNQPQHF.

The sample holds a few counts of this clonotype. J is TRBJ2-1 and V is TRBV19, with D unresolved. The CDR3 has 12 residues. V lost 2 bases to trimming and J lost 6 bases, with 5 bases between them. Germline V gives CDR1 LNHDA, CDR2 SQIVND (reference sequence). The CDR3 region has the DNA TGTGCCAGTAGTATAAGGTCCAATGAGCAGTTCTTC. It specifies CASSIRSNEQFF. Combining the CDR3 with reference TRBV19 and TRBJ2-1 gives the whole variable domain DGGITQSPKYLFRKEGQNVTLSCEQNLNHDAMYWYRQDPGQGLRLIYYSQIVNDFQKGDIAEGYSVSREKKESFPLTVTSAQKNPTAFYLCASSIRSNEQFFGPGTRLTVL.

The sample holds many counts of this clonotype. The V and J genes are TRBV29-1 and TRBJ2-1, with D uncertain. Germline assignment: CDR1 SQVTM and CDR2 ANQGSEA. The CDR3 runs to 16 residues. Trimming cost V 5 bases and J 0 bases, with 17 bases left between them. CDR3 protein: CSVHSSGSSSYNEQFF. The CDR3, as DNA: TGCAGCGTTCACTCCTCGGGTTCTAGCTCCTACAATGAGCAGTTCTTC.

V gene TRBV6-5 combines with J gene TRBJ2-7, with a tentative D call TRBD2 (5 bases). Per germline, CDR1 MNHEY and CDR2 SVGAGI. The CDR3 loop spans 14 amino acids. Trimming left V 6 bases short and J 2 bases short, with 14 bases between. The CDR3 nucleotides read TGTGCCAGCAGAGCAGGACTTGTCGCCTACGAGCAGTACTTC. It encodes CASRAGLVAYEQYF.

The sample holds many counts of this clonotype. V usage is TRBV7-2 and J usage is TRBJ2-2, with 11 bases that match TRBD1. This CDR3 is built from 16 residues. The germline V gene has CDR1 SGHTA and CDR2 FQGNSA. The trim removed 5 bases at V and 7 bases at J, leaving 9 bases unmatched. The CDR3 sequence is CASSPRTGGFSGELFF. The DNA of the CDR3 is TGTGCCAGCAGCCCACGGACAGGGGGCTTTAGCGGGGAGCTGTTTTTT.

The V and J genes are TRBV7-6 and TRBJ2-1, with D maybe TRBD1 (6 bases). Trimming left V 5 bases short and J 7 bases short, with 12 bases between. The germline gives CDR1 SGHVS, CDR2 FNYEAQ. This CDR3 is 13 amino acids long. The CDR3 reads CASSPGVGNEQFF. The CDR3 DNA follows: TGTGCCAGCAGCCCAGGGGTAGGGAATGAGCAGTTCTTC. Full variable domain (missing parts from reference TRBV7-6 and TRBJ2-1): GAGVSQSPRYKVTKRGQDVALRCDPISGHVSLYWYRQALGQGPEFLTYFNYEAQQDKSGLPNDRFSAERPEGSISTLTIQRTEQRDSAMYRCASSPGVGNEQFFGPGTRLTVL.

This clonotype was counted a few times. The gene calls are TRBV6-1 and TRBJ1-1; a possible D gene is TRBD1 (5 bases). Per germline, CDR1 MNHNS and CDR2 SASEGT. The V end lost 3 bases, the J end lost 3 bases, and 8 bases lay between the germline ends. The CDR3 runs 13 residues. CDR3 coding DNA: TGTGCCAGCAGTGAGACAGTAGACACTGAAGCTTTCTTT. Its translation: CASSETVDTEAFF.

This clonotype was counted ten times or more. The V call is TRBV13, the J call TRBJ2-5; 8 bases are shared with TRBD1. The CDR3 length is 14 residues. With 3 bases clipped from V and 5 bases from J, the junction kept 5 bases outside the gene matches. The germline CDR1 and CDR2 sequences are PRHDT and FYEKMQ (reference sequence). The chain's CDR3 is CASSFRGRGETQYF. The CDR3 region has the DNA TGTGCCAGCAGCTTCAGGGGGCGCGGGGAGACCCAGTACTTC. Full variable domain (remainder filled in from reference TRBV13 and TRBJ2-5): AAGVIQSPRHLIKEKRETATLKCYPIPRHDTVYWYQQGPGQDPQFLISFYEKMQSDKGSIPDRFSAQQFSDYHSELNMSSLELGDSALYFCASSFRGRGETQYFGPGTRLLVL.

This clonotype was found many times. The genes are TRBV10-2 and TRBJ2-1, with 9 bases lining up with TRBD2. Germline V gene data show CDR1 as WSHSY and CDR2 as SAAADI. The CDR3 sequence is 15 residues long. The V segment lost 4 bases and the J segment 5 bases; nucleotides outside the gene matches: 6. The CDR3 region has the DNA TGCGCCAGCAGTGCCGCGGGGGGGCAGCACAATGAGCAGTTCTTC. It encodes CASSAAGGQHNEQFF.

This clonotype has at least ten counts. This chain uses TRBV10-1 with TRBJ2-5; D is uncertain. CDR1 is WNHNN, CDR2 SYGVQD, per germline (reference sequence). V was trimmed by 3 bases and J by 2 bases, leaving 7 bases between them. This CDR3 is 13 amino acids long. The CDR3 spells CASSDPSQETQYF. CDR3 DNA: TGCGCCAGCAGTGATCCATCTCAAGAGACCCAGTACTTC.

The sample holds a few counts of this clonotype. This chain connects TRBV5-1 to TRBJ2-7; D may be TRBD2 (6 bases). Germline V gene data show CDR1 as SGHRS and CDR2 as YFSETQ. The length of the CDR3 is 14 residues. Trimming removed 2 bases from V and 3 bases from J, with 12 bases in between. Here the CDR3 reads CASSLGGSGYEQYF. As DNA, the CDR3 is TGCGCCAGCAGCTTAGGAGGGTCGGGCTACGAGCAGTACTTC.

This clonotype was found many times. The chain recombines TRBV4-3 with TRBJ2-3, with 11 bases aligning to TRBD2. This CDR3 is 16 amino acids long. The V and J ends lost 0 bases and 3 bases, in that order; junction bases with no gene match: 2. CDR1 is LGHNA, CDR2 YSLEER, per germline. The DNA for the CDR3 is TGCGCCAGCAGCCAAGAACTAGCGGGGGTGACAGATACGCAGTATTTT. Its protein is CASSQELAGVTDTQYF.

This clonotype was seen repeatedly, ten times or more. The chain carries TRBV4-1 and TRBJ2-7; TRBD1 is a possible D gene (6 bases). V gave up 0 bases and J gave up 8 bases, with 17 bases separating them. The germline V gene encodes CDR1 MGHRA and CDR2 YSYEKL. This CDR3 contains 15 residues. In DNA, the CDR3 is TGCGCCAGCAGCCAAGATAGCCAGGGGATCTTCAAGCAGTACTTC. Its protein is CASSQDSQGIFKQYF.

For the CDR3, the DNA is TGTGCCAGCAGTCGACAGGGCCGGGACACTGAAGCTTTCTTT. The encoded protein is CASSRQGRDTEAFF. V is TRBV2 and J is TRBJ1-1; TRBD1 agrees at 7 bases. After removal of 5 bases from V and 3 bases from J, the junction contained 6 bases not matched to a gene. The CDR3 contains 14 residues. Germline loops: CDR1 SNHLY, CDR2 FYNNEI.

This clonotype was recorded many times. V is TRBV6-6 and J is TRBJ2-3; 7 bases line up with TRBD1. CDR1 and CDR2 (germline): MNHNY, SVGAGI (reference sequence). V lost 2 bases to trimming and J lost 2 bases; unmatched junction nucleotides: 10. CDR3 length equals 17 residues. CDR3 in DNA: TGTGCCAGCAGTTACCCCTCGACAGGGAGAGTCACAGATACGCAGTATTTT. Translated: CASSYPSTGRVTDTQYF.

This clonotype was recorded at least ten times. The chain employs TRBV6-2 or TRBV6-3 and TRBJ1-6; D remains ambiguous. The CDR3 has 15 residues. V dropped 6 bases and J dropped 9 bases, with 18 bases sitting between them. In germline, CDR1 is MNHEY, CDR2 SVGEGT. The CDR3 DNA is TGTGCCAGCAGACTCACCGTAGGTCAACCTTCACCCCTCCACTTT. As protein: CASRLTVGQPSPLHF.

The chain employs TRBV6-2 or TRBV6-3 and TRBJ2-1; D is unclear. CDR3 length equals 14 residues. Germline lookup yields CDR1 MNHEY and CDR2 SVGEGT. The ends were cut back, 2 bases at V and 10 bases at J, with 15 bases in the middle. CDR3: CASSYKTMSVEQFF. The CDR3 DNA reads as TGTGCCAGCAGTTACAAAACAATGAGCGTCGAGCAGTTCTTC.

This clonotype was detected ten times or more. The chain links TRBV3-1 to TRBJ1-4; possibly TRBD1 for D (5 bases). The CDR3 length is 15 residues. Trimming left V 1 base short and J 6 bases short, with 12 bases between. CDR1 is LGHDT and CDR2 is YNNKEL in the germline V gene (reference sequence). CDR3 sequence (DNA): TGTGCCAGCAGCCAAGGAAGGGGTCGGGATGAAAAACTGTTTTTT. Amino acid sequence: CASSQGRGRDEKLFF. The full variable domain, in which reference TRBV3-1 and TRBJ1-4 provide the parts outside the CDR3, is DTAVSQTPKYLVTQMGNDKSIKCEQNLGHDTMYWYKQDSKKFLKIMFSYNNKELIINETVPNRFSPKSPDKAHLNLHINSLELGDSAVYFCASSQGRGRDEKLFFGSGTQLSVL.

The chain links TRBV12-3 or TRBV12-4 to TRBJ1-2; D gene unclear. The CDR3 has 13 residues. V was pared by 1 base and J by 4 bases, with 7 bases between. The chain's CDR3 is CASSLDAPYGYTF. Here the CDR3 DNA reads TGTGCCAGCAGTTTAGATGCCCCCTATGGCTACACCTTC.

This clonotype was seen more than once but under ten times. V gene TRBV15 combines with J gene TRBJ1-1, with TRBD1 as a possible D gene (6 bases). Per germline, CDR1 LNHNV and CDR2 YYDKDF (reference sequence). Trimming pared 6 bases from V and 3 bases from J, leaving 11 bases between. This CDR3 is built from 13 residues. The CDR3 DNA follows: TGTGCCACCAGAAACAGGGCTTACACTGAAGCTTTCTTT. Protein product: CATRNRAYTEAFF.

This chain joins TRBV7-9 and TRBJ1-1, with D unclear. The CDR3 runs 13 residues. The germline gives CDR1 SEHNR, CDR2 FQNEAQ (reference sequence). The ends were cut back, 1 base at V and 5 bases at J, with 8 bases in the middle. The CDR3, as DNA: TGTGCCAGCAGCTTAGACCAGAGAACTGAAGCTTTCTTT. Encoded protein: CASSLDQRTEAFF. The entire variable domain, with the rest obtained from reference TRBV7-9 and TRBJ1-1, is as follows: DTGVSQNPRHKITKRGQNVTFRCDPISEHNRLYWYRQTLGQGPEFLTYFQNEAQLEKSRLLSDRFSAERPKGSFSTLEIQRTEQGDSAMYLCASSLDQRTEAFFGQGTRLTVV.

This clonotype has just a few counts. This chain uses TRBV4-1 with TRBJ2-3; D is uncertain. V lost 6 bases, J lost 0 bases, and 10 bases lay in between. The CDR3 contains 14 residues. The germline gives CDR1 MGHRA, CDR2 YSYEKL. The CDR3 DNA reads TGCGCCAGCAGGAGGTCATCTAGCACAGATACGCAGTATTTT. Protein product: CASRRSSSTDTQYF.

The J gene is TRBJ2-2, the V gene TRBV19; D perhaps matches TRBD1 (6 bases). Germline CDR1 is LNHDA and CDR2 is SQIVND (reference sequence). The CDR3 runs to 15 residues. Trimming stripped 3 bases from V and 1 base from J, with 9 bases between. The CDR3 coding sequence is TGTGCCAGTAGTATTGGGGGCGGGAACACCGGGGAGCTGTTTTTT. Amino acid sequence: CASSIGGGNTGELFF.

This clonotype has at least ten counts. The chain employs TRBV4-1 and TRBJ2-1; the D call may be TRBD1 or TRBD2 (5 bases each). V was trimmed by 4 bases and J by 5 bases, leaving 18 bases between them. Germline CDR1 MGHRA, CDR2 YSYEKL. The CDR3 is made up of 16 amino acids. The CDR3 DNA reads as TGCGCCAGCAGCCGGAAAGGAGAGGGGTCCAACAATGAGCAGTTCTTC. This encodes CASSRKGEGSNNEQFF.

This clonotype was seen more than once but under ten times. The CDR3 nucleotides are TGTGCCAGCAAAACAGCCGGGACAGAATCCCGGGGGTACTTC. It translates to CASKTAGTESRGYF. The rearrangement joins TRBV28 to TRBJ2-5; 7 nucleotides match TRBD1. V lost 7 bases to trimming and J lost 13 bases; unmatched junction nucleotides: 18. CDR3 length: 14 residues. The germline CDR1 and CDR2 sequences are MDHEN and SYDVKM. Complete variable domain (other parts from reference TRBV28 and TRBJ2-5): DVKVTQSSRYLVKRTGEKVFLECVQDMDHENMFWYRQDPGLGLRLIYFSYDVKMKEKGDIPEGYSVSREKKERFSLILESASTNQTSMYLCASKTAGTESRGYFGPGTRLLVL.

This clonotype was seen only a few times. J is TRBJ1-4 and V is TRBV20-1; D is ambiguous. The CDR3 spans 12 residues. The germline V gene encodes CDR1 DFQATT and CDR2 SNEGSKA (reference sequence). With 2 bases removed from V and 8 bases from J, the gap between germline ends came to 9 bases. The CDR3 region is CSARSPPEKLFF. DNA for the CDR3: TGCAGTGCTAGATCCCCCCCGGAAAAACTGTTTTTT.

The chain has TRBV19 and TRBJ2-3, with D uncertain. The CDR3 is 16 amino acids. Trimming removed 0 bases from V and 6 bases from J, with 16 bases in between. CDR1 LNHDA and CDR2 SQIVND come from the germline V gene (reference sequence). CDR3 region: CASSIDQFPGADTQYF. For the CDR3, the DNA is TGTGCCAGTAGTATAGATCAGTTTCCTGGCGCCGATACGCAGTATTTT.

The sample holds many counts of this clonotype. Here the CDR3 reads CASRANRAVDYTDTQYF. Here the CDR3 DNA reads TGTGCCAGCAGAGCGAACAGGGCGGTTGACTACACAGATACGCAGTATTTT. The chain joins TRBV12-3 or TRBV12-4 to TRBJ2-3; weak D call: TRBD1 (6 bases). V dropped 6 bases and J dropped 2 bases, with 21 bases sitting between them. CDR3 size: 17 residues.

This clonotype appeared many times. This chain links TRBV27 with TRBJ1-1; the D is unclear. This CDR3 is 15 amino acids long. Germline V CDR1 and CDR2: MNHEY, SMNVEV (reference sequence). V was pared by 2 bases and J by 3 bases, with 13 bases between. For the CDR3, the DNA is TGTGCCAGCAGTTTAACCGCCGGAGTATACACTGAAGCTTTCTTT. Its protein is CASSLTAGVYTEAFF.